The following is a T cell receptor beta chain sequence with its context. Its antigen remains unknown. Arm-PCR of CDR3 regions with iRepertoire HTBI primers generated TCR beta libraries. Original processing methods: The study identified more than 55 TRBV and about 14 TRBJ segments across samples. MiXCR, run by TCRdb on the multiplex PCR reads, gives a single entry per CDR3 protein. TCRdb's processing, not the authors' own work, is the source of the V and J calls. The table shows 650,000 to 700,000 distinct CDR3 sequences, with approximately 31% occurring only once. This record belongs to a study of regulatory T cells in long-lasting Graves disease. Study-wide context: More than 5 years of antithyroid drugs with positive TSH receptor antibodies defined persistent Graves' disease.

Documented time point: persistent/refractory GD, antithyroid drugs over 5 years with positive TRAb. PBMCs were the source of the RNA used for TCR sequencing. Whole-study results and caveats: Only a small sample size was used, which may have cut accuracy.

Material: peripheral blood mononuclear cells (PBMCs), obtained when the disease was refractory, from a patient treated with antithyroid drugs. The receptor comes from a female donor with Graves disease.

CDR3 coding DNA: TGTGCCAGCACCGAAAGGGGTGATGGGCTGTTTTTT. Encoded protein: CASTERGDGLFF. The rearrangement uses TRBV12-3 or TRBV12-4 and TRBJ2-2; weak D call: TRBD1 (5 bases). The CDR3 contains 12 residues. V was cut by 7 bases and J by 13 bases, with 16 bases left in between.